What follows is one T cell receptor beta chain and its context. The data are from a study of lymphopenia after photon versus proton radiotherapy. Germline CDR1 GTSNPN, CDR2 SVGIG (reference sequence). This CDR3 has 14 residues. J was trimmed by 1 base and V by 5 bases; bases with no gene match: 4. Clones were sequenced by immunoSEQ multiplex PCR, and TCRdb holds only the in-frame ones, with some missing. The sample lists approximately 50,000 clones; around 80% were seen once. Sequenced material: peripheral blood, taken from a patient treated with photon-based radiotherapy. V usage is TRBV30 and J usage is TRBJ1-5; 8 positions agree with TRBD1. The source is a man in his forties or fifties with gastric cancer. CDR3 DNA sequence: TGTGCCTGGGGACAGGGAAGGAGCAATCAGCCCCAGCATTTT. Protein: CAWGQGRSNQPQHF.